A single sample gave rise to the 8 T cell receptor beta chains below, sequenced in a study of early stage breast cancer tumors. The method was immunoSEQ multiplex PCR; TCRdb's version includes in-frame clones alone and lacks a portion of them. The table includes about 10,000 clones, around 60% detected once. Sequenced input: breast tumor tissue. These receptors all stem from a person aged 60 to 70 with breast cancer.

The chain links TRBV27 to TRBJ1-1; D gene ambiguous. Trimming removed 0 bases at V and 4 bases at J, with 12 bases between. The CDR3 contains 15 residues. Germline lookup yields CDR1 MNHEY and CDR2 SMNVEV (reference sequence). The CDR3 loop reads CASSLSMKPPTEAFF. Here the CDR3 DNA reads TGTGCCAGCAGTTTATCGATGAAGCCACCCACTGAAGCTTTCTTT.

A note on this clone: Within the sample, other DNA sequences also encode this same CDR3. V and J are TRBV30 and TRBJ2-6; D may correspond to TRBD1 or TRBD2 (6 bases each). Trimming cost V 3 bases and J 0 bases, with 12 bases left between them. The CDR3 loop spans 16 amino acids. CDR1 is GTSNPN and CDR2 is SVGIG in the germline V gene (reference sequence). The CDR3 region is CAWRGGEYSGANVLTF. The DNA of the CDR3 is TGTGCCTGGAGGGGGGGCGAATACTCTGGGGCCAACGTCCTGACTTTC. Together with reference TRBV30 and TRBJ2-6, the CDR3 gives the full variable domain: SQTIHQWPATLVQPVGSPLSLECTVEGTSNPNLYWYRQAAGRGLQLLFYSVGIGQISSEVPQNLSASRPQDRQFILSSKKLLLSDSGFYLCAWRGGEYSGANVLTFGAGSRLTVL.

The rearrangement joins TRBV6-6 to TRBJ1-2, with 7 bases identical to TRBD1. The V and J ends lost 10 bases and 3 bases, in that order; junction bases with no gene match: 11. Germline values: CDR1 MNHNY, CDR2 SVGAGI (reference sequence). The CDR3 runs to 14 residues. CDR3 residues: CATRGTASYYGYTF. The CDR3 DNA sequence: TGTGCCACCCGGGGGACAGCTTCATACTATGGCTACACCTTC.

In the case of this clone: The same CDR3 is also encoded by other DNA sequences in this sample. The chain recombines TRBV5-6 with TRBJ2-7, with a tentative D call TRBD1 (5 bases). V dropped 0 bases and J dropped 3 bases, with 7 bases sitting between them. CDR1 is SGHDT and CDR2 is YYEEEE in the germline V gene. The CDR3 is made up of 13 amino acids. The CDR3 sequence: CASSLGQSYEQYF. The CDR3 DNA is TGTGCCAGCAGCTTGGGACAGAGCTACGAGCAGTACTTC.

In DNA form, the CDR3 reads TGTGCCAGTGGCGCGGGACAATATAATTCACCCCTCCACTTT. This sequence encodes CASGAGQYNSPLHF. The chain couples TRBV19 to TRBJ1-6; D possibly corresponds to TRBD1 (6 bases). The V gene's germline CDR1 is LNHDA and CDR2 SQIVND (reference sequence). This CDR3 comprises 14 residues. V was pared by 8 bases and J by 4 bases, with 12 bases between.

The chain joins TRBV30 to TRBJ1-1, with D tentatively TRBD1 (5 bases). This CDR3 region has 11 residues. V dropped 0 bases and J dropped 10 bases, with 9 bases sitting between them. Per the germline V gene, CDR1 is GTSNPN and CDR2 is SVGIG (reference sequence). The CDR3 loop reads CAWSVSGGAFF. CDR3 nucleotides: TGTGCCTGGAGTGTGTCGGGGGGAGCTTTCTTT.

The chain links TRBV10-3 to TRBJ2-7, with D perhaps TRBD1 (6 bases). CDR3 size: 14 residues. Germline V gene sequence: CDR1 ENHRY, CDR2 SYGVKD. V was clipped by 4 bases and J by 3 bases, with 13 bases between them. The CDR3 spells CAISAPTGNYEQYF. In DNA, the CDR3 is TGTGCCATCAGTGCCCCTACAGGGAACTACGAGCAGTACTTC.

The chain links TRBV6-1 to TRBJ2-3; 11 bases align to TRBD1. Germline loops: CDR1 MNHNS, CDR2 SASEGT. V lost 6 bases and J lost 8; bases outside the gene matches: 7. The CDR3 runs to 14 residues. The CDR3 reads CASRAGTGGRTQYF. CDR3 in DNA: TGTGCCAGCAGAGCCGGGACAGGGGGGCGTACGCAGTATTTT.